The 16 T cell receptor beta chains below all came from one sample that was sequenced in a study of CD4 T cells in relation to SARS-CoV-2 and coronaviruses (dated by TCRdb to the early 2020s). Library construction relied on the immunoSEQ multiplex PCR assay. Held by TCRdb, this immuneACCESS table contains in-frame sequences only and omits some clones. Under half of the omission traces to an unresolved V gene where checked; the cause of the rest is unknown. The sample has about 41,000 clones on record, 82% of them singletons. Roughly 4.7% of the sample is held by the ten biggest clonotypes. Their target antigens are unknown. The material sequenced was naive CD4+ T cells from PBMCs, cultured in vitro. Sample cell subset or site, as interpreted from the label and publication: naive CD4+ T cells isolated by negative enrichment. Every receptor here comes from an adult with COVID-19.

The count of this clone is one. The genes are TRBV5-4 and TRBJ2-7, with 9 bases identical to TRBD1. Per germline, CDR1 SGHNT and CDR2 YYREEE (reference sequence). The CDR3 loop spans 15 amino acids. With 5 bases clipped from V and 1 base from J, the junction kept 7 bases outside the gene matches. The CDR3 DNA is TGTGCCAGCAGTTTAGACAGGGGGATGTCCTACGAGCAGTACTTC. The encoded protein is CASSLDRGMSYEQYF.

The gene calls are TRBV12-2 and TRBJ2-1; TRBD2 was called by the table and not checked on the DNA. TRBV12-2 is a listed pseudogene. This CDR3 has 14 amino acids. CDR3 coding DNA: TGTGCACCGTTAGCGGTGAGCTCCTACAATGAGCAGTTCTTC. Encoded protein: CAPLAVSSYNEQFF.

The rearrangement links TRBV6-5 to TRBJ1-5; D might be TRBD1 (5 bases). The CDR3 runs to 13 residues. Germline V gene lookup returns CDR1 MNHEY and CDR2 SVGAGI. V lost 10 bases and J 3 bases, leaving 13 bases between the germline ends. CDR3 DNA sequence: TGTGCCACCGAGCAGGGACCCAATCAGCCCCAGCATTTT. It yields the protein CATEQGPNQPQHF.

This chain connects TRBV19 to TRBJ1-1, with D perhaps TRBD1 (6 bases). This CDR3 contains 12 residues. The V gene's germline CDR1 is LNHDA and CDR2 SQIVND (reference sequence). The V end lost 8 bases, the J end lost 7 bases, and 14 bases lay between the germline ends. For the CDR3, the DNA is TGTGCCAGTGGGGACACTACCCTTGAAGCTTTCTTT. Its protein product is CASGDTTLEAFF.

The CDR3 reads CASSLGDSSGELFF. CDR3 nucleotide sequence: TGCGCCAGCAGCTTGGGTGACTCGTCCGGGGAGCTGTTTTTT. The rearrangement links TRBV5-1 to TRBJ2-2; D remains unclear. V lost 0 bases and J 6 bases, leaving 9 bases between the germline ends. Germline V gene sequence: CDR1 SGHRS, CDR2 YFSETQ. The CDR3 has 14 residues.

The rearrangement uses TRBV28 and TRBJ2-4; 7 bases fit TRBD1. CDR1 and CDR2 from the germline V gene are MDHEN and SYDVKM. V trimming: 6 bases; J trimming: 0 bases; junction bases outside the gene matches: 11. The CDR3 has 17 residues. CDR3 DNA: TGTGCCAGCAGCCTCCAAGGGGGCCTACTAGCCAAAAACATTCAGTACTTC. Amino acid sequence: CASSLQGGLLAKNIQYF.

The rearrangement links TRBV6-6 to TRBJ1-4; D remains unclear. CDR3 size: 13 residues. The ends were cut back, 3 bases at V and 8 bases at J, with 10 bases in the middle. CDR1 and CDR2 from the germline V gene are MNHNY and SVGAGI (reference sequence). The chain's CDR3 is CASSYREGEKLFF. The CDR3 region has the DNA TGTGCCAGCAGTTATCGGGAAGGGGAAAAACTGTTTTTT.

The gene calls are TRBV6-5 and TRBJ2-2; D could derive from TRBD1 or TRBD2 (5 bases each). Germline V gives CDR1 MNHEY, CDR2 SVGAGI. Trimming removed 0 bases from V and 3 bases from J, with 11 bases in between. This CDR3 region has 16 residues. The CDR3 loop reads CASSYSNGADTGELFF. CDR3 coding DNA: TGTGCCAGCAGTTACTCGAACGGGGCGGACACCGGGGAGCTGTTTTTT.

The chain uses TRBV30 and TRBJ1-5; 10 positions agree with TRBD1. The CDR3 length is 14 residues. Germline V lookup: CDR1 GTSNPN, CDR2 SVGIG (reference sequence). V gave up 2 bases and J gave up 5 bases; unmatched junction bases: 3. CDR3 DNA sequence: TGTGCCTGGAGTTTGACAGGGGGCGATCAGCCCCAGCATTTT. Amino acid sequence: CAWSLTGGDQPQHF.

The table lists this clone with a count of one. V usage is TRBV5-4 and J usage is TRBJ2-7; D perhaps matches TRBD2 (7 bases). The CDR3 loop spans 15 amino acids. V was clipped by 2 bases and J by 0 bases, with 12 bases between them. Per the germline V gene, CDR1 is SGHNT and CDR2 is YYREEE (reference sequence). In DNA, the CDR3 is TGTGCCAGCAGCTTAGGGGGAGGGAGCTCCTACGAGCAGTACTTC. As protein: CASSLGGGSSYEQYF.

The chain uses TRBV5-6 and TRBJ1-2, with TRBD1 matching over 8 bases. The germline V gene encodes CDR1 SGHDT and CDR2 YYEEEE. The CDR3 totals 13 residues. J lost 5 bases, V lost 3 bases, and 3 bases had no gene match. CDR3 in amino acids: CASSSTGAYGYTF. DNA of the CDR3: TGTGCCAGCAGCTCGACAGGGGCTTATGGCTACACCTTC.

The table lists this clone with a count of one. This chain connects TRBV3-1 (or the pseudogene TRBV3-2) to TRBJ2-3, with a tentative D call TRBD2 (6 bases). Looked up from germline, CDR1 is LGHDT and CDR2 is YNNKEL (reference sequence). The CDR3 has 16 residues. Trimming removed 6 bases at V and 1 base at J, with 17 bases between. The CDR3 coding sequence is TGTGCCAGCAGGAGATGGGCTAGCGCTGGCACAGATACGCAGTATTTT. The encoded protein is CASRRWASAGTDTQYF.

The chain has TRBV9 and TRBJ2-3; 15 bases match TRBD2. The CDR3 has 17 residues. Unmatched junction bases numbered 7, after V lost 3 bases and J lost 5 bases. Germline V CDR1 and CDR2: SGDLS, YYNGEE. CDR3 sequence reads: CASSDGLAGGPRDTQYF. As DNA, the CDR3 is TGTGCCAGCAGCGACGGACTAGCGGGAGGGCCAAGAGATACGCAGTATTTT. The complete variable domain, with remaining parts taken from reference TRBV9 and TRBJ2-3, reads DSGVTQTPKHLITATGQRVTLRCSPRSGDLSVYWYQQSLDQGLQFLIQYYNGEERAKGNILERFSAQQFPDLHSELNLSSLELGDSALYFCASSDGLAGGPRDTQYFGPGTRLTVL.

V gene TRBV28 combines with J gene TRBJ2-7; D gene ambiguous. This CDR3 comprises 13 residues. V was shortened by 4 bases and J by 0 bases, with 7 bases between the two germline ends. Looked up from germline, CDR1 is MDHEN and CDR2 is SYDVKM. CDR3 DNA: TGTGCCAGCAGTTCAGGAAGCTCCTACGAGCAGTACTTC. It specifies CASSSGSSYEQYF.

This clone was found once. The J gene is TRBJ2-1, the V gene TRBV14; TRBD2 matches at 9 bases. Germline-derived CDR1 and CDR2 are SGHDN and FVKESK. V was clipped by 3 bases and J by 4 bases; unmatched bases: 4. The CDR3 loop spans 15 amino acids. The CDR3 protein is CASSQQTSGYNEQFF. The CDR3 DNA sequence: TGTGCCAGCAGCCAGCAGACTAGCGGATACAATGAGCAGTTCTTC.

The chain combines TRBV4-1 with TRBJ2-7; 11 nucleotides match TRBD1. Germline CDR1 is MGHRA and CDR2 is YSYEKL. CDR3 length equals 15 residues. With V trimmed by 2 bases and J by 5 bases, 5 bases remained unmatched. This chain's CDR3 is CASSQPRDRGNEQYF. The CDR3 DNA follows: TGCGCCAGCAGCCAACCTCGGGACAGGGGGAACGAGCAGTACTTC.